The 30 T cell receptor beta chains given below trace back to one sample, sequenced in a study of graft-versus-host responses after intestinal transplantation. Profiled with immunoSEQ multiplex PCR; TCRdb holds only in-frame clones, not every one. The sample gives around 71,000 clones, roughly 89% of which show up once; about 6.9% is in the top ten. The starting material was bone marrow, obtained approximately 700 days after intestinal transplantation. The receptors here all came from a human patient who received an intestinal transplant, so some T cells may come from the graft donor.

This rearrangement joins TRBV9 to TRBJ1-6, with 8 bases aligning to TRBD1. Germline V gene lookup returns CDR1 SGDLS and CDR2 YYNGEE. V shed 7 bases and J 5 bases; nucleotides not matched to a gene: 20. This CDR3 has 19 amino acids. The CDR3: CASGATDRGKSGNNSPLHF. For the CDR3, the DNA is TGTGCCAGCGGGGCAACCGACAGGGGTAAGAGTGGAAATAATTCACCCCTCCACTTT.

The chain carries TRBV7-3 and TRBJ2-3; tentatively, D is TRBD1 (6 bases). The CDR3 loop spans 15 amino acids. With 2 bases removed from V and 2 bases from J, the gap between germline ends came to 11 bases. The germline V gene has CDR1 SGHTA and CDR2 FQGTGA. Here the CDR3 reads CASSLGQGLTDTQYF. DNA for the CDR3: TGTGCCAGCAGCTTAGGGCAGGGGCTCACAGATACGCAGTATTTT.

The chain combines TRBV4-2 with TRBJ2-3; D is unclear. Germline loops: CDR1 LGHNA, CDR2 YNFKEQ. This CDR3 contains 14 residues. V was shortened by 0 bases and J by 5 bases, with 9 bases between the two germline ends. This CDR3 is CASSQEPRIDTQYF. Here the CDR3 DNA reads TGTGCCAGCAGCCAAGAGCCCCGTATAGATACGCAGTATTTT.

This chain joins TRBV7-9 and TRBJ2-1, with 10 bases fitting TRBD2. The V segment lost 5 bases and the J segment 10 bases; nucleotides outside the gene matches: 11. The CDR3 totals 15 residues. Germline lookup yields CDR1 SEHNR and CDR2 FQNEAQ (reference sequence). Here the CDR3 DNA reads TGTGCCAGCAGCCCCCTAGCGGGAGCCCGTCGCGAGCAGTTCTTC. This encodes CASSPLAGARREQFF.

A single count supports this clone. The chain uses TRBV7-9 and TRBJ2-3; D unclear. The CDR3 is made up of 11 amino acids. V was trimmed by 10 bases and J by 5 bases, leaving 10 bases between them. Germline CDR1 reads SEHNR; CDR2 reads FQNEAQ (reference sequence). The CDR3 sequence is CATVTGDTQYF. The CDR3 DNA reads as TGTGCCACGGTAACGGGAGATACGCAGTATTTT.

The table lists this clone with a count of one. J is TRBJ2-7 and V is TRBV19; maybe TRBD2 (5 bases). Germline CDR1 and CDR2: LNHDA and SQIVND (reference sequence). The CDR3 loop spans 12 amino acids. The V end lost 3 bases, the J end lost 7 bases, and 10 bases lay between the germline ends. CDR3: CASSIETGEQYF. The CDR3 nucleotides are TGTGCCAGTAGTATCGAGACGGGGGAGCAGTACTTC.

The rearrangement uses TRBV9 and TRBJ2-1; a weak D match, TRBD2 (5 bases). Germline values: CDR1 SGDLS, CDR2 YYNGEE. The CDR3 extends over 19 amino acids. Trimming stripped 0 bases from V and 2 bases from J, with 21 bases between. The CDR3 spells CASSVGVGGNLGAYNEQFF. CDR3 in DNA: TGTGCCAGCAGCGTAGGAGTGGGTGGGAATCTCGGGGCCTACAATGAGCAGTTCTTC. Together with reference TRBV9 and TRBJ2-1, the CDR3 gives the full variable domain: DSGVTQTPKHLITATGQRVTLRCSPRSGDLSVYWYQQSLDQGLQFLIQYYNGEERAKGNILERFSAQQFPDLHSELNLSSLELGDSALYFCASSVGVGGNLGAYNEQFFGPGTRLTVL.

The V gene is TRBV18, the J gene TRBJ1-1; unclear D gene. Germline assignment: CDR1 KGHSH and CDR2 LQKENI. Trimming took 5 bases from V and 3 from J, leaving 16 bases between them. This CDR3 is built from 15 residues. This chain's CDR3 is CASSSSLGKDTEAFF. CDR3 coding DNA: TGTGCCAGCTCATCCTCATTGGGTAAGGACACTGAAGCTTTCTTT.

This chain links TRBV5-1 with TRBJ2-3; the D call may be TRBD1 or TRBD2 (6 bases each). CDR1 and CDR2 from the germline V gene are SGHRS and YFSETQ. Trimming shortened V by 2 bases and J by 5 bases, and 12 bases separated the two germline ends. The CDR3 spans 14 residues. The CDR3 loop reads CASSFGGRGDTQYF. In nucleotides, the CDR3 is TGCGCCAGCAGCTTCGGGGGCCGGGGAGATACGCAGTATTTT.

This chain uses TRBV6-6 with TRBJ1-1; D not resolved. Germline CDR1 and CDR2: MNHNY and SVGAGI (reference sequence). The CDR3 covers 15 residues. V lost 11 bases and J lost 1, with 20 bases in between. CDR3 sequence: CASARSGNGNTEAFF. The CDR3 DNA reads TGTGCCTCAGCCCGAAGTGGGAACGGGAACACTGAAGCTTTCTTT.

The chain links TRBV7-9 to TRBJ1-1; D remains unclear. This CDR3 comprises 12 residues. Per the germline V gene, CDR1 is SEHNR and CDR2 is FQNEAQ (reference sequence). V shed 2 bases and J shed 3 bases, with 4 bases lying between them. CDR3 nucleotides: TGTGCCAGCAGCTTACAGTACACTGAAGCTTTCTTT. The encoded protein is CASSLQYTEAFF.

The V gene is TRBV6-1, the J gene TRBJ1-5; D uncertain. CDR3 length: 17 residues. The germline gives CDR1 MNHNS, CDR2 SASEGT. Trimming removed 2 bases from V and 0 bases from J, with 14 bases in between. CDR3 nucleotides: TGTGCCAGCAGTGAACTTCGTGGCAGGAATAGCAATCAGCCCCAGCATTTT. Encoded protein: CASSELRGRNSNQPQHF.

J is TRBJ2-2 and V is TRBV19; D gene ambiguous. The CDR3 length is 16 residues. Germline V gene sequence: CDR1 LNHDA, CDR2 SQIVND (reference sequence). The V end lost 4 bases, the J end lost 3 bases, and 15 bases lay between the germline ends. CDR3 residues: CASSTKPPIYTGELFF. CDR3 coding DNA: TGTGCCAGTAGTACCAAGCCCCCGATCTACACCGGGGAGCTGTTTTTT.

This clone was seen once. This sequence joins TRBV7-6 and TRBJ2-7; 8 nucleotides match TRBD2. Germline V lookup: CDR1 SGHVS, CDR2 FNYEAQ. This CDR3 comprises 15 residues. V was pared by 1 base and J by 3 bases, with 5 bases of the junction left unmatched. The CDR3 sequence is CASSLVGGGIYEQYF. Here the CDR3 DNA reads TGTGCCAGCAGCTTAGTAGGCGGGGGGATCTACGAGCAGTACTTC.

The rearrangement uses TRBV9 and TRBJ2-5; TRBD2 aligns across 10 bases. V lost 0 bases, J lost 5 bases, and 16 bases stayed unmatched. The CDR3 runs 19 residues. Germline V lookup: CDR1 SGDLS, CDR2 YYNGEE. This CDR3 is CASSVVRIAGGKFGETQYF. CDR3 bases: TGTGCCAGCAGCGTAGTTAGGATAGCGGGAGGTAAATTCGGGGAGACCCAGTACTTC.

The rearrangement links TRBV29-1 to TRBJ2-5; 7 nucleotides agree with TRBD1. The germline CDR1 and CDR2 sequences are SQVTM and ANQGSEA. Trimming at V came to 8 bases and at J to 5 bases, leaving 8 bases not matched to a gene. The CDR3 consists of 12 residues. For the CDR3, the DNA is TGCAGCACCTACAGGGGCGGGGAGACCCAGTACTTC. This encodes CSTYRGGETQYF.

The chain has TRBV6-6 and TRBJ2-1; TRBD2 might be the D (6 bases). Germline-derived CDR1 and CDR2 are MNHNY and SVGAGI (reference sequence). Trimming took off 3 bases at V and 6 bases at J, with 9 bases between the two ends. CDR3 size: 13 residues. The CDR3 DNA is TGTGCCAGCAGTTATCCCGGGAGCAATGAGCAGTTCTTC. Translating gives CASSYPGSNEQFF.

V gene TRBV6-5 combines with J gene TRBJ1-2; D is possibly TRBD1 (5 bases). The CDR3 sequence is 14 residues long. Germline V gene sequence: CDR1 MNHEY, CDR2 SVGAGI. Trimming left V 6 bases short and J 6 bases short, with 17 bases between. The CDR3 DNA is TGTGCCAGCAGCAGGGACCGACCGGGACATGGCTACACCTTC. It encodes CASSRDRPGHGYTF.

The rearrangement uses TRBV15 and TRBJ1-2, with D uncertain. The CDR3 is 13 amino acids. Germline CDR1 is LNHNV and CDR2 is YYDKDF (reference sequence). V lost 1 base to trimming and J lost 4 bases, with 7 bases between them. CDR3 residues: CATSRGFSYGYTF. In DNA, the CDR3 is TGTGCCACCAGCAGAGGATTTAGCTATGGCTACACCTTC.

The chain carries TRBV4-1 and TRBJ1-5; D is undetermined. CDR1 and CDR2 from the germline V gene are MGHRA and YSYEKL. The CDR3 is made up of 13 amino acids. Trimming took 3 bases from V and 4 from J, leaving 7 bases between them. The CDR3 reads CASSQVGNQPQHF. The CDR3 DNA reads TGCGCCAGCAGCCAGGTGGGTAATCAGCCCCAGCATTTT.

J is TRBJ1-1 and V is TRBV9; 7 positions match TRBD1. Germline V gene sequence: CDR1 SGDLS, CDR2 YYNGEE. V dropped 4 bases and J dropped 8; count of bases not matched to a gene: 5. The CDR3 spans 12 residues. CDR3 DNA: TGTGCCAGCAGCCTGCAGGGGGACGAAGCTTTCTTT. It translates to CASSLQGDEAFF. Combining the CDR3 with reference TRBV9 and TRBJ1-1 gives the whole variable domain DSGVTQTPKHLITATGQRVTLRCSPRSGDLSVYWYQQSLDQGLQFLIQYYNGEERAKGNILERFSAQQFPDLHSELNLSSLELGDSALYFCASSLQGDEAFFGQGTRLTVV.

This chain connects TRBV13 to TRBJ1-1; D remains ambiguous. CDR1 and CDR2 (germline): PRHDT, FYEKMQ (reference sequence). V lost 5 bases, J lost 6 bases, and 13 bases lay in between. CDR3 size: 13 residues. The CDR3 bases are TGTGCCAGCAGCAGTACGGGGTCCGCTGAAGCTTTCTTT. Translating it yields CASSSTGSAEAFF.

The chain employs TRBV5-1 and TRBJ1-5; no clear D gene. Germline lookup yields CDR1 SGHRS and CDR2 YFSETQ. The CDR3 contains 15 residues. Between the trimmed V and J ends, which lost 3 bases and 3 bases, there was a span of 13 bases. The CDR3 region has the DNA TGCGCCAGCAGCTCAGCAACAGATTTCAATCAGCCCCAGCATTTT. Translating it yields CASSSATDFNQPQHF. Filled out from reference TRBV5-1 and TRBJ1-5, the complete variable domain reads KAGVTQTPRYLIKTRGQQVTLSCSPISGHRSVSWYQQTPGQGLQFLFEYFSETQRNKGNFPGRFSGRQFSNSRSEMNVSTLELGDSALYLCASSSATDFNQPQHFGDGTRLSIL.

The chain is built from TRBV9 and TRBJ2-3; possibly TRBD2 for D (6 bases). Germline V gene data show CDR1 as SGDLS and CDR2 as YYNGEE. This CDR3 is built from 15 residues. Trimming stripped 3 bases from V and 3 bases from J, with 14 bases between. Here the CDR3 reads CASSGRDSGTDTQYF. The CDR3 nucleotides are TGTGCCAGCAGCGGACGGGACTCCGGGACAGATACGCAGTATTTT.

The chain joins TRBV5-1 to TRBJ2-7, with D maybe TRBD1 (5 bases). The CDR3 runs 14 residues. Germline V gives CDR1 SGHRS, CDR2 YFSETQ. V was trimmed by 0 bases and J by 3 bases, leaving 10 bases between them. CDR3 nucleotide sequence: TGCGCCAGCAGCTTGGGGACAATCTTCTACGAGCAGTACTTC. Its translation is CASSLGTIFYEQYF.

The rearrangement uses TRBV9 and TRBJ2-3; D call uncertain. The V end lost 3 bases, the J end lost 3 bases, and 8 bases lay between the germline ends. The CDR3 consists of 13 residues. Germline V CDR1 and CDR2: SGDLS, YYNGEE. CDR3 protein: CASSALGTDTQYF. The CDR3, as DNA: TGTGCCAGCAGCGCCCTAGGGACAGATACGCAGTATTTT.

This chain uses TRBV9 with TRBJ2-5; D gene ambiguous. The germline V gene has CDR1 SGDLS and CDR2 YYNGEE. The CDR3 loop spans 15 amino acids. Trimming took 4 bases from V and 5 from J, leaving 18 bases between them. The CDR3 here is CASSKAFGVTETQYF. CDR3 sequence (DNA): TGTGCCAGCAGCAAAGCGTTCGGAGTAACCGAGACCCAGTACTTC.

This clone was counted at least ten times. This chain uses TRBV6-1 with TRBJ1-1; tentative D call: TRBD1 (5 bases). The germline V gene has CDR1 MNHNS and CDR2 SASEGT. The CDR3 has 13 amino acids. V was pared by 0 bases and J by 3 bases, with 5 bases between. The CDR3 coding sequence is TGTGCCAGCAGTGAAGCGGGACACACTGAAGCTTTCTTT. Encoded protein: CASSEAGHTEAFF.

The genes are TRBV10-2 and TRBJ2-7; a weak D match, TRBD1 (6 bases). V was cut by 7 bases and J by 3 bases, with 13 bases left in between. The CDR3 length is 13 residues. The germline V gene encodes CDR1 WSHSY and CDR2 SAAADI. The CDR3 DNA reads TGCGCCAGCACCGAGACAGGAGACTACGAGCAGTACTTC. Translated, it gives CASTETGDYEQYF.

This chain joins TRBV6-5 and TRBJ2-2; D is perhaps TRBD2 (7 bases). CDR3 size: 15 residues. Looked up from germline, CDR1 is MNHEY and CDR2 is SVGAGI. The germline V and J ends were trimmed by 7 bases and 4 bases, with 16 bases remaining between them. CDR3: CASKTEGGATGELFF. In nucleotides, the CDR3 is TGTGCCAGCAAAACGGAGGGGGGGGCCACCGGGGAGCTGTTTTTT.